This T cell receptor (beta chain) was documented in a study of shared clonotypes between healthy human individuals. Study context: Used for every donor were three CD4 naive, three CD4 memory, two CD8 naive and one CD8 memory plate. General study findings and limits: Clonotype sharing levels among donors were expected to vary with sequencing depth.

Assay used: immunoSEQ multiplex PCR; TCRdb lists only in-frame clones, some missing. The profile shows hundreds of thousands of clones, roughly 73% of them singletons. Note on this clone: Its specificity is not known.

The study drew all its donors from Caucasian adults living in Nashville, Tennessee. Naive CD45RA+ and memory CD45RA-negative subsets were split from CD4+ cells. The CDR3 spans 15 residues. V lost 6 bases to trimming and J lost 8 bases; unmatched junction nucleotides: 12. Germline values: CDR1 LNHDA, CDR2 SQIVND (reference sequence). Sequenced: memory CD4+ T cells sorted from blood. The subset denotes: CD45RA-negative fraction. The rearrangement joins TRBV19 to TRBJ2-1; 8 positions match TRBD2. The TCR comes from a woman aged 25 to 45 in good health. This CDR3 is CASRPAGDLQHEQFF. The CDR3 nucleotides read TGTGCCAGTAGGCCAGCGGGAGACCTACAACATGAGCAGTTCTTC.